This T cell receptor (beta chain) was captured by sequencing in a study of T-cell reconstitution after alpha-beta-depleted transplantation in children. There are 15 residues in the CDR3. Germline V CDR1 and CDR2: MNHEY, SVGEGT. With 9 bases removed from V and 6 bases from J, the gap between germline ends came to 21 bases. The library targeted TCRbeta and was prepared with unique molecular identifiers. TCRdb recomputed calls from the PCR reads with MiXCR, one row per CDR3 protein. Of some 520,000 distinct CDR3 sequences listed, about 31% are singletons. The TCR comes from a human donor who donated a stem cell graft to a child with aplastic anemia. The sequencing used PBMCs from the stem cell graft donor, collected from the stem cell graft. This sequence joins TRBV6-2 or TRBV6-3 and TRBJ1-5; perhaps TRBD1 as D (6 bases). CDR3 coding DNA: TGTGCCAGTTCCTACGCGGCAGGGGCGGGTCAGCCCCAGCATTTT. It codes for CASSYAAGAGQPQHF.